A selection of T cell receptor beta chains follows, all from one sample in a study of cytomegalovirus exposure and HLA in healthy donors. Assay: immunoSEQ multiplex PCR; the TCRdb copy retains only in-frame clones and omits some. The sample shows 63,000 or so clones, roughly three quarters of them seen only once. The sequenced material came from PBMCs. All receptors come from a woman aged 25 to 39 in good health and CMV-seronegative. Both conserved end residues are part of each CDR3. The D gene is left open where the match is weak. The size of a clone is reported for some rows only, either as once, few or many, or as a class for expanded clones.

D gene	J gene	V gene	clone size	CDR3 DNA	CDR3 protein
TRBD2	TRBJ2-5	TRBV27	NA	TGTGCCAGCAGTCCCGGGACTAGCGGGAGGGAGACCCAGTACTTC	CASSPGTSGRETQYF
NA	TRBJ1-2	TRBV19	NA	TGTGCCAGTAGTATATCCGGACAGCCTGCCCATGGCTACACCTTC	CASSISGQPAHGYTF
NA	TRBJ2-7	TRBV5-1	NA	TGCGCCAGCAGCTTAGGAGGCCCCAGCTCCTACGAGCAGTACTTC	CASSLGGPSSYEQYF
NA	TRBJ1-3	TRBV9	NA	TGTGCCAGCAGCGAGGACGGACTCATATATTTT	CASSEDGLIYF
TRBD1	TRBJ1-2	TRBV13	NA	TGTGCCAGCAGCACGACAGGGGGCGGCTATGGCTACACCTTC	CASSTTGGGYGYTF
NA	TRBJ1-2	TRBV10-3	NA	TGTGCCATCACACTTCAACCGGGTCCTAACTCCTATGGCTACACCTTC	CAITLQPGPNSYGYTF
TRBD1	TRBJ1-4	TRBV6-1	NA	TGTGCCAGCAGTGAAAAGGGGGCCCCAGGGGCCCGTCGGGAAAAACTGTTTTTT	CASSEKGAPGARREKLFF
NA	TRBJ1-2	TRBV5-1	NA	TGCGCCAGCAGCTTGGGCGGCAGGGCGAACTATGGCTACACCTTC	CASSLGGRANYGYTF
TRBD1	TRBJ1-5	TRBV18	NA	TGTGCCAGCTCACCTGCAGGGGGAAAGGATCAGCCCCAGCATTTT	CASSPAGGKDQPQHF
TRBD1	TRBJ1-4	TRBV10-3	NA	TGTGCCATCAGGGGGACAGGGAATGAAAAACTGTTTTTT	CAIRGTGNEKLFF
NA	TRBJ1-2	TRBV28	few	TGTGCCAGCAGTTGGCAGAACTATGGCTACACCTTC	CASSWQNYGYTF
NA	TRBJ1-5	TRBV10-3	few	TGTGCCATCAGTGAGCACGGGGGAGGCACTCAGCCCCAGCATTTT	CAISEHGGGTQPQHF
NA	TRBJ1-1	TRBV9	NA	TGTGCCAGCAGCGTAGCAGTGGACCGAGGGGCTTTCTTT	CASSVAVDRGAFF
NA	TRBJ1-1	TRBV5-6	NA	TGTGCCAGCAGCTTGGAGCAGGGACAAACTGAAGCTTTCTTT	CASSLEQGQTEAFF
TRBD1	TRBJ2-2	TRBV5-1	once	TGCGCCAGCAGCACGGGACAGGCGAACACCGGGGAGCTGTTTTTT	CASSTGQANTGELFF
TRBD1	TRBJ1-6	TRBV30	NA	TGTGCCTGGAGTGTACAGGGGATCTGGGGTTCACCCCTCCACTTT	CAWSVQGIWGSPLHF
TRBD2	TRBJ2-1	TRBV7-2	NA	TGTGCCAGCACTCGGGGGGAACCTGGGAATGAGCAGTTCTTC	CASTRGEPGNEQFF
NA	TRBJ1-2	TRBV7-2	NA	TGTGCCAGCAGCCCGGGGGAGGGTCTATGGGGCTACACCTTC	CASSPGEGLWGYTF
TRBD1	TRBJ2-4	TRBV18	NA	TGTGCCAGCTCACCACCCACAGGGGGCGAGGGCAGTCAGTACTTC	CASSPPTGGEGSQYF
NA	TRBJ1-3	TRBV19	NA	TGTGCCAGTAGTATAAAGGCCGCGAGGGGAAACACCATATATTTT	CASSIKAARGNTIYF
TRBD2	TRBJ2-1	TRBV29-1	NA	TGCAGCGTTGTAGCGGGGGGGAGCTCCTACAATGAGCAGTTCTTC	CSVVAGGSSYNEQFF
NA	TRBJ1-6	TRBV11-2	NA	TGTGCCAGCAGCTTAGTGCCTCCGGGTAGCTCCTATAATTCACCCCTCCACTTT	CASSLVPPGSSYNSPLHF
NA	TRBJ2-6	TRBV6-5	once	TGTGCCAGCAGTACGAGGATGTCTGGGGCCAACGTCCTGACTTTC	CASSTRMSGANVLTF
NA	TRBJ1-2	TRBV9	once	TGTGCCAGCAGCGCAGAAAGAGGCGGCCCCTATGGCTACACCTTC	CASSAERGGPYGYTF
TRBD2	TRBJ2-3	TRBV6-6	once	TGTGCCAGCAGTCCGTCTAGCGGGAGGGGCACAGATACGCAGTATTTT	CASSPSSGRGTDTQYF
NA	TRBJ2-1	TRBV6-6	NA	TGTGCCAGCAGTTCCATCAACAATGAGCAGTTCTTC	CASSSINNEQFF
NA	TRBJ1-3	TRBV6-5	NA	TGTGCCAGCAGTTACTCAAATCAATTTGGAAACACCATATATTTT	CASSYSNQFGNTIYF
NA	TRBJ1-2	TRBV9	NA	TGTGCCAGCAGCGTAGAACCAGGTTCCAACTATGGCTACACCTTC	CASSVEPGSNYGYTF
NA	TRBJ1-2	TRBV10-3	NA	TGTGCCATCAGTGAGTCGAGCGGGGCGGGCGGCTACACCTTC	CAISESSGAGGYTF
TRBD1	TRBJ2-5	TRBV5-5	NA	TGTGCCAGCAGCTTAGACAGGGCGTGGGAGACCCAGTACTTC	CASSLDRAWETQYF
TRBD1	TRBJ2-3	TRBV2	NA	TGTGCCAGCACTGAACAGGGGACAGATACGCAGTATTTT	CASTEQGTDTQYF
NA	TRBJ2-3	TRBV4-2	NA	TGTGCCAGCAAAAATACCGGAGAGGGAGATACGCAGTATTTT	CASKNTGEGDTQYF
TRBD1	TRBJ1-1	TRBV9	NA	TGTGCCAGCACCACGACAGGGGTGAACACTGAAGCTTTCTTT	CASTTTGVNTEAFF
TRBD1	TRBJ2-4	TRBV6-6	few	TGTGCCAGCAGCCCGGACAGGGCCGGAGAAAACATTCAGTACTTC	CASSPDRAGENIQYF
NA	TRBJ1-1	TRBV9	NA	TGTGCCAGCAGCGTAGCGACAGGCACTGAAGCTTTCTTT	CASSVATGTEAFF
NA	TRBJ1-1	TRBV29-1	NA	TGCAGCGTGGCCGCGGGGAGGAACACTGAAGCTTTCTTT	CSVAAGRNTEAFF
NA	TRBJ2-1	TRBV7-9	NA	TGTGCCAGCAGCTTGGCCAATGAGCAGTTCTTC	CASSLANEQFF
TRBD2	TRBJ2-7	TRBV4-1	NA	TGCGCCAGCAGCCCTGCGGCCGGGGGGACCCCCTACGAGCAGTACTTC	CASSPAAGGTPYEQYF
TRBD1	TRBJ1-5	TRBV12-5	NA	TGTGCTAGTGGTTTGGTACCGACAGGGGGCTTGTTGCAAAGTAATAGCAATCAGCCCCAGCATTTT	CASGLVPTGGLLQSNSNQPQHF
TRBD2	TRBJ2-2	TRBV11-2	NA	TGTGCCAGCAGCGCTTTCGGGACTAGCGGGCGAGGCACCGGGGAGCTGTTTTTT	CASSAFGTSGRGTGELFF
NA	TRBJ1-6	TRBV19	NA	TGTGCCAGTAGTATTGGGTCTGGGGAGAAAAATTCACCCCTCCACTTT	CASSIGSGEKNSPLHF
NA	TRBJ1-2	TRBV29-1	NA	TGCAGCGTCAGGACGGGGGGCCATGGCTACACCTTC	CSVRTGGHGYTF
NA	TRBJ1-2	TRBV14	NA	TGTGCCAGCAGCCCGAGATCCGGATTCAGCGAGGTAAATGGCTACACCTTC	CASSPRSGFSEVNGYTF
TRBD1	TRBJ1-3	TRBV30	NA	TGTGCCTGGAGTCGGCAGGGGGAGGCTGGAAACACCATATATTTT	CAWSRQGEAGNTIYF